The rows below give T cell receptor beta chains drawn from one sample of a study of blood T cell repertoires in COVID-19. Profiled with immunoSEQ multiplex PCR; TCRdb holds only in-frame clones, not every one. The sample has a few hundred thousand clones, 82% seen once. The specimen sequenced was peripheral blood. All receptors come from a woman in her seventies with COVID-19, enrolled during active disease. CDR3s include the opening cysteine and the closing phenylalanine or tryptophan. The D gene is left open where the match is weak. Only part of the rows carry a size: once, few, many, or a class if the clone is expanded.

v_gene,j_gene,d_gene,abundance,CDR3aa,CDR3nt
TRBV11-2,TRBJ2-7,TRBD1,.,CASSIGTGGLNEQYF,TGTGCCAGCAGCATCGGGACAGGGGGCTTGAACGAGCAGTACTTC
TRBV28,TRBJ1-3,.,.,CASSLGGGNTIYF,TGTGCCAGCAGTTTAGGGGGGGGAAACACCATATATTTT
TRBV7-9,TRBJ2-3,.,.,CASSLGQISTDTQYF,TGTGCCAGCAGCTTAGGGCAGATTAGCACAGATACGCAGTATTTT
TRBV10-1,TRBJ2-7,.,once,CASSESGRDEQYF,TGCGCCAGCAGTGAGTCTGGCAGGGACGAGCAGTACTTC
TRBV28,TRBJ1-2,.,once,CASGGDFWHGYTF,TGTGCCAGCGGTGGGGACTTTTGGCATGGCTACACCTTC
TRBV6-2/TRBV6-3,TRBJ1-2,.,few,CASSYRSVNYGYTF,TGTGCCAGCAGTTACAGATCGGTTAACTATGGCTACACCTTC
TRBV24-1,TRBJ1-5,.,.,CATSDSRGYQPQHF,TGTGCCACCAGCGACAGTAGGGGTTATCAGCCCCAGCATTTT
TRBV18,TRBJ1-5,.,.,CASSPRDLRKEPQHF,TGTGCCAGCTCACCCCGGGATCTCAGGAAAGAGCCCCAGCATTTT
TRBV29-1,TRBJ2-7,.,.,CSVQTYEQYF,TGCAGCGTTCAAACCTACGAGCAGTACTTC
TRBV6-1,TRBJ1-5,.,few,CASSEAGGNNQPQHF,TGTGCCAGCAGTGAAGCCGGAGGGAATAATCAGCCCCAGCATTTT
TRBV7-2,TRBJ2-3,TRBD1,once,CASSSDRDHTDTQYF,TGTGCCAGCAGCTCGGACAGGGATCACACAGATACGCAGTATTTT
TRBV4-2,TRBJ2-1,TRBD2,.,CASSQEGTSGGNNEQFF,TGTGCCAGCAGCCAAGAGGGGACTAGCGGGGGGAACAATGAGCAGTTCTTC